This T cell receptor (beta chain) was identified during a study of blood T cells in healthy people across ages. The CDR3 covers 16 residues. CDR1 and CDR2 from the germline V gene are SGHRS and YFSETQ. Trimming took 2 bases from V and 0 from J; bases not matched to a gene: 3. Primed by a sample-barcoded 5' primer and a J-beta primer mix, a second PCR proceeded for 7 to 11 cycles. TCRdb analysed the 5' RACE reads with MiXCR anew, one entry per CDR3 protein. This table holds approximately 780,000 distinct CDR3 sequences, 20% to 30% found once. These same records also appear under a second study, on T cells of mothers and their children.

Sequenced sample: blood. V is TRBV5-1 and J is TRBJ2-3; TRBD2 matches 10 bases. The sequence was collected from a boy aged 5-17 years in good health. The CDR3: CASSFSLAGSTDTQYF. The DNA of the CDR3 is TGCGCCAGCAGCTTCTCACTAGCGGGGAGCACAGATACGCAGTATTTT.